This T cell receptor beta chain comes out of a study of breast tumors, draining lymph nodes, adjacent tissues. Germline-derived CDR1 and CDR2 are LNHNV and YYDKDF (reference sequence). The ends lost 0 bases at V and 0 bases at J; junction bases unmatched: 5. The CDR3 has 17 amino acids. This clonotype appeared many times. Breast cancer patients provided tissue from their axillary draining lymph nodes. From the multiplex PCR reads, TCRdb called clonotypes with MiXCR, one entry per CDR3 protein. The sample has fewer than 250,000 distinct CDR3 sequences, around 32% seen once. This chain joins TRBV15 and TRBJ1-3, with 7 bases lining up with TRBD1. The TCR sequence derives from a female donor with breast cancer. Some clones in this sample may be carry-over from other donors' samples. The sequencing sample was made of axillary lymph node tissue. CDR3 residues: CATSRDMGQRSGNTIYF. In nucleotides, the CDR3 is TGTGCCACCAGCAGAGATATGGGACAGCGCTCTGGAAACACCATATATTTT.